This T cell receptor beta chain was captured in a study of shared T cell receptors in the human thymus. Repertoires were generated with immunoSEQ multiplex PCR, while TCRdb's copy carries only in-frame clones and drops some. Of about 660,000 clones listed, roughly 90% were seen once; the top ten hold 0.0095% to 0.013%. Losses at the gene ends were 2 bases for V and 4 bases for J; bases not matched to a gene: 10. CDR3 size: 16 residues. The germline gives CDR1 SGHRS, CDR2 YFSETQ. These data also formed part of another study, on human thymus T cells. This second study says: Thymic resections from corrective heart surgery supplied the tissue. Biased V and J segment usage appeared in thymus and peripheral blood. Related research has reported that thymic repertoires overlap highly among unrelated individuals.

The receptor comes from a boy younger than two with a congenital heart defect. The sequenced material came from thymocytes. The chain employs TRBV5-1 and TRBJ1-2; TRBD1 matches 8 bases. As DNA, the CDR3 is TGCGCCAGCAGCTTTATTCCACAGGGGGTAGTCTATGGCTACACCTTC. Translating it yields CASSFIPQGVVYGYTF.